Listed here are 20 T cell receptor beta chains from one sample, sequenced in a study of T cells in Graves' hyperthyroidism and ophthalmopathy. The TCR beta CDR3 regions underwent amplification using RNA transcripts as the source. Carried out on the TCR CDR3, a first-round RT-PCR used the HTBI primer set. One entry per CDR3 protein, called by TCRdb with MiXCR from the multiplex PCR reads. In the table there are about 270,000 distinct CDR3 sequences, approximately 23% of which are singletons. Sequences were obtained from blood. These receptors came from a man in his thirties or forties with Graves' ophthalmopathy.

On this clonotype: A single base separates this from a much larger clone, so it may be a read error. The missing conserved phenylalanine or tryptophan at the end of this CDR3 makes a read error likely. The chain employs TRBV28 and TRBJ1-6, with 7 bases that match TRBD1. This CDR3 comprises 15 residues. CDR1 and CDR2 from the germline V gene are MDHEN and SYDVKM. V dropped 5 bases and J dropped 10; count of bases not matched to a gene: 11. CDR3 DNA: TGTGCCAGCAGTCCGCCCGACAGGGTTGACTCACCCCTCCACCTT. Translated: CASSPPDRVDSPLHL.

This clonotype has just a few counts. The chain joins TRBV18 to TRBJ2-7; TRBD1 matches at 10 bases. The CDR3 runs 14 residues. J lost 5 bases, V lost 5 bases, and 6 bases had no gene match. Germline V gene data show CDR1 as KGHSH and CDR2 as LQKENI. Here the CDR3 DNA reads TGTGCCAGCTCAATCGGGACAGGGGAGAACGAGCAGTACTTC. It yields the protein CASSIGTGENEQYF.

This rearrangement joins TRBV20-1 to TRBJ2-1; TRBD1 matches 10 bases. CDR3 length equals 17 residues. Germline V CDR1 and CDR2: DFQATT, SNEGSKA (reference sequence). Germline trimming cut 0 bases from V and 4 bases from J; bases unmatched to any gene: 9. The DNA for the CDR3 is TGCAGTGCTAGAGATCCTGGGGGACAGGGGATGTACAATGAGCAGTTCTTC. It yields the protein CSARDPGGQGMYNEQFF.

The CDR3 protein is CASSLQGSSGYTF. CDR3 nucleotides: TGTGCCAGCAGCTTACAGGGTAGCAGCGGCTACACCTTC. V usage is TRBV5-8 and J usage is TRBJ1-2, with D perhaps matching TRBD1 (6 bases). The CDR3 totals 13 residues. Looked up from germline, CDR1 is SGHTS and CDR2 is YDEGEE. With 2 bases removed from V and 8 bases from J, the gap between germline ends came to 13 bases. The full variable domain, in which reference TRBV5-8 and TRBJ1-2 provide the parts outside the CDR3, is EAGVTQSPTHLIKTRGQQATLRCSPISGHTSVYWYQQALGLGLQFLLWYDEGEERNRGNFPPRFSGRQFPNYSSELNVNALELEDSALYLCASSLQGSSGYTFGSGTRLTVV.

This clonotype was seen many times. V and J are TRBV20-1 and TRBJ1-5, with 8 bases that match TRBD1. Unmatched junction bases numbered 7, after V lost 4 bases and J lost 2 bases. The CDR3 consists of 15 residues. Germline-derived CDR1 and CDR2 are DFQATT and SNEGSKA (reference sequence). In nucleotides, the CDR3 is TGCAGTGCTACCCCCAGGGGGCATGGCAATCAGCCCCAGCATTTT. It specifies CSATPRGHGNQPQHF.

V is TRBV24-1 and J is TRBJ2-7; 13 bases map to TRBD2. The CDR3 length is 15 residues. Losses at the gene ends were 6 bases for V and 5 bases for J; bases not matched to a gene: 6. Germline-derived CDR1 and CDR2 are KGHDR and SFDVKD. The CDR3 DNA follows: TGTGCCACCAGTTCTCGGACTAGCGGGAGAAACGAGCAGTACTTC. This sequence encodes CATSSRTSGRNEQYF.

Ten or more counts support this clonotype. The CDR3: CASSTQENSNQPQHF. The CDR3 coding sequence is TGCGCCAGCAGCACCCAGGAGAACAGCAATCAGCCCCAGCATTTT. V usage is TRBV5-1 and J usage is TRBJ1-5; D gene unclear. The CDR3 contains 15 residues. The germline V and J ends were trimmed by 4 bases and 1 base, with 12 bases remaining between them. From germline, CDR1 is SGHRS and CDR2 YFSETQ.

A few counts support this clonotype. The gene calls are TRBV11-2 and TRBJ2-7; TRBD1 aligns across 7 bases. CDR1 and CDR2 from the germline V gene are SGHAT and FQNNGV. The V segment lost 3 bases and the J segment 2 bases; nucleotides outside the gene matches: 10. The CDR3 length is 16 residues. The CDR3 is CASSLTGNKKAYEQYF. CDR3 bases: TGTGCCAGCAGCTTGACAGGGAACAAAAAAGCCTACGAGCAGTACTTC.

This clonotype was found a few times. J is TRBJ2-2 and V is TRBV28; D not resolved. Trimming took off 7 bases at V and 3 bases at J, with 12 bases between the two ends. The CDR3 is made up of 14 amino acids. The germline gives CDR1 MDHEN, CDR2 SYDVKM. DNA of the CDR3: TGTGCCAGCAAAAGAGTAACGGACACCGGGGAGCTGTTTTTT. This sequence encodes CASKRVTDTGELFF.

This clonotype was recorded at least ten times. V and J are TRBV2 and TRBJ2-1, with unresolved D. The CDR3 is 11 residues long. Germline lookup yields CDR1 SNHLY and CDR2 FYNNEI. V was shortened by 7 bases and J by 10 bases, with 11 bases between the two germline ends. The CDR3 loop is CASTLRREQFF. CDR3 DNA: TGTGCCAGCACCCTTCGACGGGAGCAGTTCTTC.

The chain employs TRBV24-1 and TRBJ1-2; 7 positions agree with TRBD1. The CDR3 contains 12 residues. The junction had 3 bases not matched to a gene; V was cut back by 4 bases and J by 8 bases. CDR1 is KGHDR and CDR2 is SFDVKD in the germline V gene. The CDR3 nucleotides read TGTGCCACCAGTGACCACAGGGGCGGCTACACCTTC. Translated, it gives CATSDHRGGYTF.

The sample holds many counts of this clonotype. The V and J genes are TRBV11-2 and TRBJ1-1; possibly TRBD1 for D (5 bases). The germline CDR1 and CDR2 sequences are SGHAT and FQNNGV. V was shortened by 1 base and J by 4 bases, with 16 bases between the two germline ends. The CDR3 contains 16 residues. The CDR3 sequence: CASSLASGGSRTEAFF. The CDR3 DNA sequence: TGTGCCAGCAGCTTAGCTTCTGGGGGATCTCGCACTGAAGCTTTCTTT.

This clonotype was detected only a few times. In DNA, the CDR3 is TGTGCCAGCAGCCCCGGGGTTCGGGAGCAGTACTTC. It is translated as CASSPGVREQYF. This chain links TRBV3-1 with TRBJ2-7; possible D gene TRBD2, 5 bases. This CDR3 contains 12 residues. V was trimmed by 4 bases and J by 7 bases, leaving 11 bases between them. Germline values: CDR1 LGHDT, CDR2 YNNKEL (reference sequence).

This clonotype showed up just a few times. This chain links TRBV20-1 with TRBJ1-1; D unresolved. The germline V and J ends were trimmed by 6 bases and 0 bases, with 14 bases remaining between them. Germline values: CDR1 DFQATT, CDR2 SNEGSKA (reference sequence). The CDR3 length is 14 residues. The CDR3 is CSATPRLLNTEAFF. DNA for the CDR3: TGCAGTGCAACCCCCCGACTCTTGAACACTGAAGCTTTCTTT.

This chain links TRBV4-1 with TRBJ2-6; 12 bases line up with TRBD2. The CDR3 is made up of 20 amino acids. Trimming removed 0 bases from V and 4 bases from J; junction bases left unmatched: 10. Germline V CDR1 and CDR2: MGHRA, YSYEKL. CDR3: CASSQERYLAGGSGANVLTF. CDR3 nucleotides: TGCGCCAGCAGCCAAGAGAGGTACCTAGCGGGAGGGTCCGGGGCCAACGTCCTGACTTTC.

The chain carries TRBV7-2 and TRBJ2-1, with D perhaps TRBD2 (6 bases). Per the germline V gene, CDR1 is SGHTA and CDR2 is FQGNSA. Trimming removed 5 bases from V and 3 bases from J, with 17 bases in between. The CDR3 has 16 amino acids. CDR3 amino acids: CASSPYSGRIYNEQFF. The CDR3 coding sequence is TGTGCCAGCAGCCCTTATAGCGGTCGAATCTACAATGAGCAGTTCTTC.

The chain carries TRBV6-1 and TRBJ1-2; a weak D match, TRBD1 (6 bases). V lost 5 bases and J 7 bases, leaving 14 bases between the germline ends. The CDR3 totals 13 residues. Germline V gene data show CDR1 as MNHNS and CDR2 as SASEGT. The CDR3 DNA reads as TGTGCCAGCAGTCAAACAGGGAAGGGTGGCTACACCTTC. This sequence encodes CASSQTGKGGYTF.

The genes are TRBV12-3 or TRBV12-4 and TRBJ1-4; no reliable D call. CDR3 size: 11 residues. V shed 2 bases and J shed 10 bases, with 5 bases lying between them. The CDR3 coding sequence is TGTGCCAGCAGTTTAAGGAGAAAACTGTTTTTT. Its protein is CASSLRRKLFF.

This clonotype has just one count. The chain couples TRBV6-9 to TRBJ2-1; D not resolved. Germline loops: CDR1 MNHGY, CDR2 SVAAGI. The CDR3 covers 15 residues. V was trimmed by 7 bases and J by 5 bases, leaving 18 bases between them. DNA of the CDR3: TGTGCCAGCATTATGGACGCGGTGCTAGACAATGAGCAGTTCTTC. Its translation is CASIMDAVLDNEQFF.

The rearrangement joins TRBV15 to TRBJ2-1; tentatively, D is TRBD1 (6 bases). Germline loops: CDR1 LNHNV, CDR2 YYDKDF (reference sequence). The V and J ends lost 1 base and 7 bases respectively, with 11 bases between them. This CDR3 is built from 14 residues. CDR3 DNA: TGTGCCACCAGCAGAGTGGCCAGGGGTAATGAGCAGTTCTTC. As protein: CATSRVARGNEQFF.